This T cell receptor beta chain was captured in a study of early T cells in non-severe SARS-CoV-2 infection. In the study overall: The sequenced material was bulk RNA from unsorted whole blood, and its chains were unpaired.

Findings and caveats of the study: The matching step, a VDJdb search, favored anti-spike CD8 responses and missed private and CD4 specificities.

The CDR3 is made up of 13 amino acids. Germline lookup yields CDR1 SQVTM and CDR2 ANQGSEA. Trimming left V 6 bases short and J 2 bases short, with 13 bases between. Remarks on this clonotype: No antigen is known for it.

Unique molecular identifiers were attached to individual cDNA molecules. Each CDR3 protein is one row after TCRdb ran MiXCR on the 5' RACE reads. This table has just under 65,000 distinct CDR3 sequences, 7% to 9.5% appearing once. The rearrangement links TRBV29-1 to TRBJ1-1; D unresolved. The sample consisted of whole blood, taken at baseline. This TCR derives from an adult who was a healthcare worker with PCR-confirmed SARS-CoV-2 infection or an uninfected control (not recorded which). The chain's CDR3 is CSVKGIANTEAFF. The DNA of the CDR3 is TGCAGCGTAAAAGGGATCGCCAACACTGAAGCTTTCTTT.